The entry below describes one T cell receptor (beta chain). This specimen belongs to a study of blood T cell repertoires in COVID-19. As for the study in general: Nucleic acid was either cDNA or gDNA, and it came from T cells, B-cell-depleted T cells, or PBMCs.

The CDR3 sequence is 14 residues long. J lost 6 bases, V lost 5 bases, and 5 bases had no gene match. CDR1 and CDR2 from the germline V gene are SGHTA and FQGNSA. Authors' analysis steps: For nucleated cells, counts were estimated from reference gene primer amplification. Data came from immunoSEQ multiplex PCR; TCRdb stores just in-frame clones and leaves some out. V and J calls and clone size come straight from that table; D and trimming were deduced from the DNA. The data show around 78,000 clones, 80% to 90% seen once. Sequencing input: peripheral blood. V usage is TRBV7-2 and J usage is TRBJ2-7, with 12 bases that match TRBD2. The source is a man aged 50 to 60 with active COVID-19. CDR3 nucleotides: TGTGCCAGCAGCGGTCAACTAGCGGGGGGCGAGCAGTACTTC. This translates into CASSGQLAGGEQYF. The full variable domain, with the rest looked up from reference TRBV7-2 and TRBJ2-7, is GAGVSQSPSNKVTEKGKDVELRCDPISGHTALYWYRQSLGQGLEFLIYFQGNSAPDKSGLPSDRFSAERTGGSVSTLTIQRTQQEDSAVYLCASSGQLAGGEQYFGPGTRLTVT.